The rows below give T cell receptor beta chains drawn from one sample of a study of blood T cell repertoires in COVID-19. Produced via immunoSEQ multiplex PCR; TCRdb's table is partial and in-frame only. The top ten hold about 20% of the sample, which has over 100,000 clones, 75% to 90% seen once. Sequencing used peripheral blood. These receptors were taken from a human donor with acute or convalescent COVID-19. The donor label of this sample is uncertain. CDR3s include the opening cysteine and the closing phenylalanine or tryptophan. The D gene is left open where the match is weak. A row's size may be missing; if present it is once, few, many or a size class.

D	V	J	size	length	DNA	CDR3
-	TRBV11-2	TRBJ2-5	-	12	TGTGCCAGCAGTTCTGTTTTGGAGACCCAGTACTTC	CASSSVLETQYF
TRBD1	TRBV5-1	TRBJ1-1	-	17	TGCGCCAGCAGCTTGGCTATAAGACAGGGGGCGGACACTGAAGCTTTCTTT	CASSLAIRQGADTEAFF
-	TRBV28	TRBJ1-4	-	15	TGTGCCAGCAGTCCGGGTGAGGGAGGGGGTGAAAAACTGTTTTTT	CASSPGEGGGEKLFF
-	TRBV18	TRBJ1-1	-	15	TGTGCCAGCTCACCACCGCGGGGCTTTAACACTGAAGCTTTCTTT	CASSPPRGFNTEAFF
-	TRBV28	TRBJ1-4	-	14	TGTGCCAGCAGTTTAGGAGGGGATAATGAAAAACTGTTTTTT	CASSLGGDNEKLFF
-	TRBV5-1	TRBJ1-5	-	15	TGCGCCAGCAGCTTATCAGGGGTTGGGAATCAGCCCCAGCATTTT	CASSLSGVGNQPQHF
-	TRBV6-2/TRBV6-3	TRBJ2-5	-	16	TGTGCCAGCAGTCGAGTTACAGCATTCGGCCAAGAGACCCAGTACTTC	CASSRVTAFGQETQYF
-	TRBV9	TRBJ1-1	-	13	TGTGCCAGCAGCGTAGCGGGGGCGGGGGGAGCTTTCTTT	CASSVAGAGGAFF
TRBD1	TRBV6-6	TRBJ1-4	once	14	TGTGCCACCCTCCGAGGGGGCACTAATGAAAAACTGTTTTTT	CATLRGGTNEKLFF
-	TRBV19	TRBJ1-2	-	16	TGTGCCAGTAGACTAACCTCAGTCGGAGCTTTCTATGGCTACACCTTC	CASRLTSVGAFYGYTF
TRBD2	TRBV28	TRBJ2-1	-	19	TGTGCCAGCAGTTTAGGGTTATCCAGCGGGAGGGCCGAATCCAATGAGCAGTTCTTC	CASSLGLSSGRAESNEQFF
-	TRBV29-1	TRBJ2-1	-	15	TGCAGCGTTGTCCCCCGGGACTTAGCGGTCAATGAGCAGTTCTTC	CSVVPRDLAVNEQFF
TRBD1	TRBV18	TRBJ2-7	-	16	TGTGCCAGCTCACCAAATGTCGGGACAGGGTCCTACGAGCAGTACTTC	CASSPNVGTGSYEQYF
-	TRBV5-4	TRBJ2-7	-	14	TGTGCCAGCAGCTTAGGTCAGGCGCCCTACGAGCAGTACTTC	CASSLGQAPYEQYF
-	TRBV9	TRBJ2-3	-	16	TGTGCCAGCAGCCCACGGACCCTCGGAGGGACAGATACGCAGTATTTT	CASSPRTLGGTDTQYF
-	TRBV23-1	TRBJ1-4	-	13	TGCGCCAGCGGTTCACGGAGTGGTGAAAAACTGTTTTTT	CASGSRSGEKLFF
TRBD1	TRBV5-1	TRBJ1-1	-	14	TGCGCCAGCAGCCTACAGGGGGCAGGCGCTGAAGCTTTCTTT	CASSLQGAGAEAFF
-	TRBV6-5	TRBJ1-1	-	12	TGTGCCAGCAGTTATTACGGCACTGAAGCTTTCTTT	CASSYYGTEAFF
-	TRBV4-3	TRBJ1-1	once	13	TGCGCCAGCAGCCAAGCCGCGGGCACTGAAGCTTTCTTT	CASSQAAGTEAFF
-	TRBV15	TRBJ1-4	-	13	TGTGCCACCAGCAGAGATCCTAGCGAAAAACTGTTTTTT	CATSRDPSEKLFF
-	TRBV6-5	TRBJ2-6	-	15	TGTGCCACGGGAGACTCCTACTCTGGGGCCAACGTCCTGACTTTC	CATGDSYSGANVLTF
-	TRBV7-2	TRBJ1-2	-	14	TGTGCCAGCAGCCCCTCTATCGGTTACTATGGCTACACCTTC	CASSPSIGYYGYTF
TRBD1	TRBV7-2	TRBJ2-5	-	13	TGTGCCAGCAGCTTAGGACAGGGGAAGACCCAGTACTTC	CASSLGQGKTQYF
-	TRBV18	TRBJ1-2	-	14	TGTGCCAGCTCACAGGAGGATAGTAACTATGGCTACACCTTC	CASSQEDSNYGYTF
-	TRBV27	TRBJ2-3	-	14	TGTGCCAGCAGCCCCCGCCTGGGCAGCGATACGCAGTATTTT	CASSPRLGSDTQYF
TRBD2	TRBV6-5	TRBJ2-1	-	12	TGTGCCAGCAGTTACGGTACTAGCGGACAGTTCTTC	CASSYGTSGQFF
TRBD1	TRBV6-5	TRBJ1-5	-	14	TGTGCCAGCAGCAGGGACAGGGCAGATCAGCCCCAGCATTTT	CASSRDRADQPQHF
TRBD1	TRBV7-8	TRBJ1-2	-	16	TGTGCCAGCAGCTTAGGAGAGACAGGGATTAACTATGGCTACACCTTC	CASSLGETGINYGYTF
-	TRBV4-3	TRBJ1-1	-	13	TGCGCCAGCAGCCAATCGGCGGGGACTGAAGCTTTCTTT	CASSQSAGTEAFF
TRBD2	TRBV12-5	TRBJ2-1	-	15	TGTGCTAGTGCCCCAGAGGGAGGGCCTTACGATGAGCAGTTCTTC	CASAPEGGPYDEQFF
TRBD2	TRBV11-3	TRBJ2-1	-	15	TGTGCCAGCAGCTTCGGGACTAGCGGGATCGATGAGCAGTTCTTC	CASSFGTSGIDEQFF
-	TRBV11-1	TRBJ2-7	-	14	TGTGCCAGCAGCTTAACGGGGAGCCGGTACGAGCAGTACTTC	CASSLTGSRYEQYF
TRBD2	TRBV7-2	TRBJ2-3	-	17	TGTGCCAGCAGCCCACGTGGACTAGCGGGGGGCACAGATACGCAGTATTTT	CASSPRGLAGGTDTQYF
TRBD1	TRBV7-2	TRBJ2-1	-	16	TGTGCCAGCAGCTTAGCGCCGGGACAGGGCCAAAAAAAGCAGTTCTTC	CASSLAPGQGQKKQFF
-	TRBV4-3	TRBJ1-2	-	15	TGCGCCAGCAGCCAGGGGGACTCCACTAACTATGGCTACACCTTC	CASSQGDSTNYGYTF
-	TRBV9	TRBJ2-3	-	15	TGTGCCAGCAGCGTTAATCCAACCCGGGAGAATACGCAGTATTTT	CASSVNPTRENTQYF
-	TRBV20-1	TRBJ1-3	-	11	TGCAGTGTTCGAGTTGGAAACACCATATATTTT	CSVRVGNTIYF
TRBD1	TRBV11-1	TRBJ1-1	-	15	TGTGCCAGCAGCGTTGGATGGGACAGAAGGACTGAAGCTTTCTTT	CASSVGWDRRTEAFF
TRBD1	TRBV5-4	TRBJ1-6	-	17	TGTGCCAGCAGCGCTACAGGGGCAGGGTATCCCGATTCACCCCTCCACTTT	CASSATGAGYPDSPLHF
-	TRBV6-6	TRBJ2-7	once	14	TGTGCCAGCAGTTACGACGACACTAGCTACGAGCAGTACTTC	CASSYDDTSYEQYF
TRBD1	TRBV3-1/TRBV3-2	TRBJ1-5	-	14	TGTGCCAGCAGCCTGGGACAGGGTAATCAGCCCCAGCATTTT	CASSLGQGNQPQHF
TRBD1	TRBV5-4	TRBJ2-1	-	15	TGTGCCAGCAGCTTGTGGGACAGGGCGTGGAGTGAGCAGTTCTTC	CASSLWDRAWSEQFF
TRBD2	TRBV9	TRBJ2-2	few	15	TGTGCCAGCAGCGTGACTAGCGGGAGACCCGGGGAGCTGTTTTTT	CASSVTSGRPGELFF
-	TRBV10-3	TRBJ1-1	-	17	TGTGCCATCAGTGAGGGGACTAAACAACAGCGCAACACTGAAGCTTTCTTT	CAISEGTKQQRNTEAFF
TRBD1	TRBV18	TRBJ1-6	-	15	TGTGCCAGCTCACCACCGGACAGGAATAATTCACCCCTCCACTTT	CASSPPDRNNSPLHF
TRBD2	TRBV4-3	TRBJ2-1	-	16	TGCGCCAGCAGCCCCGAGACTAGCGGGACGTTCAATGAGCAGTTCTTC	CASSPETSGTFNEQFF
TRBD2	TRBV6-6	TRBJ2-1	-	16	TGTGCCAGCAGGAGCCTACTAGCGGGAGATATAAATGAGCAGTTCTTC	CASRSLLAGDINEQFF
TRBD1	TRBV10-3	TRBJ2-1	-	16	TGTGCCATCAGTAGATACCGGGACAGGGGGCGCAATGAGCAGTTCTTC	CAISRYRDRGRNEQFF
-	TRBV4-2	TRBJ2-7	-	15	TGTGCCAGCAGCCAAGAAGTTAGGGGGAACGACGAGCAGTACTTC	CASSQEVRGNDEQYF
-	TRBV5-6	TRBJ1-2	-	13	TGTGCCAGCAGCGGCGGGGGAGGCTATGGCTACACCTTC	CASSGGGGYGYTF
-	TRBV7-3	TRBJ2-1	-	15	TGTGCCAGCGCCCTGGAGGCGGGCTCCTACAATGAGCAGTTCTTC	CASALEAGSYNEQFF
-	TRBV29-1	TRBJ1-2	-	13	TGCAGCGTTGATAATCTGGGGCGCGGAGGCTACACCTTC	CSVDNLGRGGYTF
-	TRBV4-3	TRBJ2-6	once	16	TGCGCCAGCAGCCAAGACCTAACGGCTGGGGCCAACGTCCTGACTTTC	CASSQDLTAGANVLTF
TRBD1	TRBV28	TRBJ2-4	-	15	TGTGCCAGCAGTGAGGGACAGCTAGCCAAAAACATTCAGTACTTC	CASSEGQLAKNIQYF
-	TRBV7-9	TRBJ1-2	-	13	TGTGCCAGCAGCTTAGCGCTATCTTATGGCTACACCTTC	CASSLALSYGYTF
-	TRBV9	TRBJ2-5	-	13	TGTGCCAGCAGTCGGACTGGCCGAGGGACCCAGTACTTC	CASSRTGRGTQYF
-	TRBV6-6	TRBJ2-1	-	14	TGTGCCAGCAGTATGGGACAATCCTACAATGAGCAGTTCTTC	CASSMGQSYNEQFF
-	TRBV25-1	TRBJ1-1	-	15	TGTGCCAGCAGTGAAGACTCCCCCCCGGGCACTGAAGCTTTCTTT	CASSEDSPPGTEAFF
-	TRBV27	TRBJ1-2	-	14	TGTGCCAGCAGTTCTTTATCAGGGTCCTATGGCTACACCTTC	CASSSLSGSYGYTF
-	TRBV7-9	TRBJ1-3	-	17	TGTGCCAGCAGCTTAGGTGGGGCCCGACGGCTCGGAAACACCATATATTTT	CASSLGGARRLGNTIYF